The rows below give T cell receptor beta chains drawn from one sample of a study of blood T cell repertoires in COVID-19. TCRdb's table, derived via immunoSEQ multiplex PCR, lists solely in-frame clones and lacks some. The profile shows 250,000 or so clones, approximately 89% of them singletons. The source material was PBMCs or T cells enriched from blood (not recorded which). All receptors derive from a woman aged 40 to 50 who had been exposed to COVID-19. Both conserved end residues are part of each CDR3. Each record gives: J gene, V gene, D gene, CDR3 protein. The D gene is left open where the match is weak.

>TRBJ1-2|TRBV7-9|.
CASSQAGGYGYTF
>TRBJ1-2|TRBV4-1|.
CASSQTGRNNYGYTF
>TRBJ2-1|TRBV27|.
CASSVRVPSNEQFF
>TRBJ2-1|TRBV4-1|TRBD2
CASSQVLVVTSGRANEQFF
>TRBJ1-1|TRBV2|.
CASTRDNEAFF
>TRBJ2-1|TRBV5-1|TRBD2
CASSHLDGGSSYNEQFF
>TRBJ1-1|TRBV4-2|TRBD1
CASSRNSDRVGTEAFF
>TRBJ2-1|TRBV9|.
CASSVLGSSYNEQFF
>TRBJ2-3|TRBV5-4|TRBD2
CASSSALNQLLAGGVDTQYF
>TRBJ1-1|TRBV28|TRBD1
CASSRGWTGAPEAFF
>TRBJ2-3|TRBV28|.
CASSIGDTQYF
>TRBJ2-1|TRBV7-9|.
CASSLSSAVDEQFF
>TRBJ1-6|TRBV2|.
CASSQQGRNSPLHF
>TRBJ1-1|TRBV7-3|.
CASSETRNTEAFF
>TRBJ2-5|TRBV25-1|TRBD2
CASSDPAGGLAGTETQYF
>TRBJ2-5|TRBV7-9|TRBD1
CASSIPGQGQETQYF
>TRBJ2-1|TRBV7-6|TRBD2
CASSFLAGEAYNEQFF
>TRBJ2-1|TRBV11-3|.
CASSLGLLRFF
>TRBJ1-1|TRBV18|.
CASSQGLGSNTEAFF
>TRBJ1-1|TRBV12-3/TRBV12-4|TRBD1
CASGDRGTEAFF
>TRBJ2-2|TRBV7-3|.
CASILNRDKRTNTGELFF
>TRBJ2-1|TRBV7-2|TRBD2
CASSTLADNEQFF
>TRBJ1-2|TRBV19|TRBD1
CASSSPGQGADGYTF
>TRBJ1-2|TRBV5-6|.
CASSRESALIIAGYTF
>TRBJ2-7|TRBV5-1|.
CASSNSGISYEQYF
>TRBJ1-2|TRBV18|TRBD1
CASSPLRGQGHYGYTF
>TRBJ1-4|TRBV28|.
CASSLKEGAATNEKLFF
>TRBJ1-6|TRBV28|.
CASSLVPPRRSNSPLHF
>TRBJ2-7|TRBV28|.
CASSLPRVHEQYF
>TRBJ1-5|TRBV3-1/TRBV3-2|.
CASSQGLTGGEPQHF
>TRBJ1-2|TRBV7-8|.
CASSLVSRATNYGYTF
>TRBJ1-5|TRBV9|TRBD1
CASSDAGGQPQHF
>TRBJ2-5|TRBV19|.
CASSNRQETQYF
>TRBJ1-4|TRBV7-2|.
CASSLMGRTNEKLFF
>TRBJ1-4|TRBV18|TRBD1
CASSRQQGSAGEKLFF
>TRBJ2-2|TRBV2|.
CASSVVGSRTGELFF
>TRBJ1-1|TRBV6-6|.
CASRSAIRLNTEAFF
>TRBJ1-5|TRBV19|TRBD1
CATITGTGVSSNQPQHF
>TRBJ2-5|TRBV24-1|.
CATSGGTPRAQETQYF
>TRBJ1-5|TRBV23-1|.
CAGLRRGGDQPQHF
>TRBJ1-5|TRBV25-1|TRBD1
CASSGRQGEYQPQHF
>TRBJ1-4|TRBV24-1|.
CATSSGGWDEKLFF
>TRBJ1-1|TRBV29-1|.
CSATQRNTEAFF
>TRBJ1-2|TRBV3-1/TRBV3-2|.
CASSQTGGGYTF
>TRBJ1-2|TRBV28|.
CASSLYGVNYGYTF
>TRBJ2-7|TRBV6-5|TRBD1
CASSILTGVSYEQYF
>TRBJ1-1|TRBV6-2/TRBV6-3|TRBD1
CASSYSSRTGRNTEAFF
>TRBJ2-5|TRBV7-3|TRBD2
CASSLSGTKDKTQYF
>TRBJ1-2|TRBV4-3|.
CASSQDHFWDKGSYGYTF
>TRBJ1-3|TRBV9|.
CASSVGYSSGNTIYF